This T cell receptor (beta chain) was identified in a study of memory CD4+ T cells and cytomegalovirus serostatus. Study-level background: Healthy Belgian adult donors included about nine CMV-positive and 20 to 30 CMV-negative people.

Study-level points and caveats: About 40% of the roughly 150 known CMV-associated TCRbeta sequences appeared in CD4+ memory.

The sort gate was single viable CD3+CD4+CD8-CD45RO+ cells for memory CD4+ T cells. Total CD4+ T cells were enriched by CD4 positive selection. With regard to this clone: Its antigen is as yet unknown.

V gave up 0 bases and J gave up 7 bases, with 13 bases separating them. Germline V gene sequence: CDR1 SGHNT, CDR2 YYREEE (reference sequence). The CDR3 is made up of 15 amino acids. Authors' data handling: After removing out-of-frame reads, around 2,000,000 distinct TCRbeta sequences remained. Method: immunoSEQ multiplex PCR; TCRdb's copy keeps in-frame clones and lacks some. The V and J calls and clone size were taken over from that table, and D and trimming were inferred from the DNA. The sample includes roughly 86,000 clones, about 80% of them seen just once. The sample was memory CD4+ T cells from blood. The chain links TRBV5-4 to TRBJ2-2; tentatively, D is TRBD1 (7 bases). This receptor was taken from an adult in good health and CMV-seropositive. CDR3 sequence reads: CASSLGTGEVGELFF. The CDR3 DNA is TGTGCCAGCAGCTTGGGAACAGGGGAGGTCGGGGAGCTGTTTTTT.